This record looks at one TCR beta chain sequence and its context. Here immunoSEQ multiplex PCR was the method, and the copy in TCRdb shows in-frame clones only, minus some. Of tens of thousands of clones detected, around 83% appear once; the ten largest clones hold approximately 6.5%. The sample belongs to a study of OX40 agonist ivuxolimab in advanced cancers. About the study: Melanoma, hepatocellular carcinoma, head and neck or renal cell cancer occurred in dose-escalation patients. Prior anti-PD-1, anti-PD-L1 or anti-CTLA-4 therapy did not bar entry, and 40% to 45% had some. The study reported partial responses in three patients: one hepatocellular carcinoma, two cutaneous melanoma.

If patients had autoimmune disease history or systemic immunosuppression, they were excluded. The V end lost 2 bases, the J end lost 3 bases, and 8 bases lay between the germline ends. The CDR3 has 13 amino acids. Germline-derived CDR1 and CDR2 are GTSNPN and SVGIG (reference sequence). The sample consisted of CD4+ or CD8+ T cells sorted from blood, taken in a trial of the OX40 agonist ivuxolimab. This receptor was taken from an adult with an advanced solid tumor such as melanoma, head and neck, liver or kidney cancer. This sequence joins TRBV30 and TRBJ2-1; D possibly corresponds to TRBD1 (6 bases). The CDR3 here is CAWSRTDYNEQFF. DNA of the CDR3: TGTGCCTGGAGTAGGACAGACTACAATGAGCAGTTCTTC.